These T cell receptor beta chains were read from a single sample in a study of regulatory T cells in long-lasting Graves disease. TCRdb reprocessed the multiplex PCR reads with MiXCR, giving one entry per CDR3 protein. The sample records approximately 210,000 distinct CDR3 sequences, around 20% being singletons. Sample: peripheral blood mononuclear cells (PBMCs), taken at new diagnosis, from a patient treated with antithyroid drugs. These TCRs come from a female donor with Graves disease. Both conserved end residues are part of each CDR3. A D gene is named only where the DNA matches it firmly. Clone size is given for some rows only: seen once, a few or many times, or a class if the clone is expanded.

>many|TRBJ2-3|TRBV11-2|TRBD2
TGTGCCAGCAGCTCGCGACTAGCGCAGGAAGATACGCAGTATTTT
CASSSRLAQEDTQYF
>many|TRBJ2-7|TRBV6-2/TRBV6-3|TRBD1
TGTGCCAGCAGTTATTCGGACAGGGGGTACGAGCAGTACTTC
CASSYSDRGYEQYF
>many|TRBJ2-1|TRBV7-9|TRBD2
TGTGCCAGCAGCTTCGGAGCGGGAGGCTCCTACAATGAGCAGTTCTTC
CASSFGAGGSYNEQFF
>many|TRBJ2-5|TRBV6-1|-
TGTGCCAGCAGTGAAGTAAGTCTACGAGAGACCCAGTACTTC
CASSEVSLRETQYF
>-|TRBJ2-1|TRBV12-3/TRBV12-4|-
TGTGCCAGCAGTTTAGGGACCCAGGTATTTTTTGGGCAGTTCTTC
CASSLGTQVFFGQFF
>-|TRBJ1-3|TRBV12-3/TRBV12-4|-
TGTGCCAGCACTTTCCTTGGGGCTGGAAACACCATATATTTT
CASTFLGAGNTIYF
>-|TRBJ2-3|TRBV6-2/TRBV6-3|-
TGTGCCAGCAGTTACAGGGAAGGCACAGATACGCAGTATTTT
CASSYREGTDTQYF
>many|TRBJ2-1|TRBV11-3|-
TGTGCCAGCAGCCTTCCTAGCCATGAGCAGTTCTTC
CASSLPSHEQFF
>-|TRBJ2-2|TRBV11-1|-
TGTGCCAGCAGCTTAAATCTAGCCGACACCGGGGAGCTGTTTTTT
CASSLNLADTGELFF
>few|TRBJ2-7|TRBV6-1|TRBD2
TGTGCCAGCAGTACACCCGGGAGGGCCGCCTACGAGCAGTACTTC
CASSTPGRAAYEQYF
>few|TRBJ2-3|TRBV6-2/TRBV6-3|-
TGTGCCAGCAGTGCCTGGGGAACAGATACGCAGTATTTT
CASSAWGTDTQYF
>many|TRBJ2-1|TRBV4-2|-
TGTGCCAGCAGCCAAGATACAGTGTCCTACAATGAGCAGTTCTTC
CASSQDTVSYNEQFF
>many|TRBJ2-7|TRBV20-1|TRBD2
TGCAGTGCTAGCCCCTCACTAGCGGGAGGACTATACGAGCAGTACTTC
CSASPSLAGGLYEQYF
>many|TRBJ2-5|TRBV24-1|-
TGTGCCACCAGTGGGGGGGTTCTAGAGACCCAGTACTTC
CATSGGVLETQYF
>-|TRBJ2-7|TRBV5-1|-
TGCGCCAGCAGCTTGGACCCGACAGCCAACTACGAGCAGTACTTC
CASSLDPTANYEQYF
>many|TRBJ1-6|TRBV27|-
TGTGCCAGCAGAAGCCGGAACAGGGCTTCACCCCTCCACTTT
CASRSRNRASPLHF
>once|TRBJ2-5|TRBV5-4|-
TGTGCCAGCAGCTTGGGGGCTAGCTGGGAGACCCAGTACTTC
CASSLGASWETQYF
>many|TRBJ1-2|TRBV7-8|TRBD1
TGTGCCAGCAGCTTGGGGACAGGGGCTTTCTATGGCTACACCTTC
CASSLGTGAFYGYTF
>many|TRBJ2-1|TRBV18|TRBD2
TGTGCCAGCTCACCACCTAGCGGGAGACACAATGAGCAGTTCTTC
CASSPPSGRHNEQFF
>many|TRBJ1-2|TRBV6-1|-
TGTGCCAGCAGCGTCGTGGGGGCGGTTGGCTACACCTTC
CASSVVGAVGYTF
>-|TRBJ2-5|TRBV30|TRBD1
TGTGCCTGGGGACAGGGACAAGAGACCCAGTACTTC
CAWGQGQETQYF